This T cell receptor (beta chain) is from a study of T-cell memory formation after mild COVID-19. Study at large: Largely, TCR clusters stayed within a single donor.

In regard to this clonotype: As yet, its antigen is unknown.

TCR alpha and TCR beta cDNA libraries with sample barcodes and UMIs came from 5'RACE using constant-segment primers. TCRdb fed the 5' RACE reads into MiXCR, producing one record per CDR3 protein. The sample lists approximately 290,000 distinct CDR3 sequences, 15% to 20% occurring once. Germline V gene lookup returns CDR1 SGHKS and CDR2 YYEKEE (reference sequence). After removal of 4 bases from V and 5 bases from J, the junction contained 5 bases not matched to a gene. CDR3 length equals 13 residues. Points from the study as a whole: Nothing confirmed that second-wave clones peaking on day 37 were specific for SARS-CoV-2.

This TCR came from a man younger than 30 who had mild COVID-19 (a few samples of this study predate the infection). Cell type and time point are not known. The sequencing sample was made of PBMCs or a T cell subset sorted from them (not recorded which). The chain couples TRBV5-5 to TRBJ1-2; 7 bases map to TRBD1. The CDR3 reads CASSRTGVYGYTF. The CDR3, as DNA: TGTGCCAGCAGCCGGACAGGTGTTTATGGCTACACCTTC.